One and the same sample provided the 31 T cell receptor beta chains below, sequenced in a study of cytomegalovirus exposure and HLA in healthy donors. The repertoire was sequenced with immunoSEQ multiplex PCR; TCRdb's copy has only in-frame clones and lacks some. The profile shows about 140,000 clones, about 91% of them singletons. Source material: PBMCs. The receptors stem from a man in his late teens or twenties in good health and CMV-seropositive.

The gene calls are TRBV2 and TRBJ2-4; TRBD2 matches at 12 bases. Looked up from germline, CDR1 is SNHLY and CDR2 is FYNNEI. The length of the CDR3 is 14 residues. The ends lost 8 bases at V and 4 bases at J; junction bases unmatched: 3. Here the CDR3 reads CASETSGGKNIQYF. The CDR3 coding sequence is TGTGCCAGCGAGACTAGCGGGGGTAAAAACATTCAGTACTTC.

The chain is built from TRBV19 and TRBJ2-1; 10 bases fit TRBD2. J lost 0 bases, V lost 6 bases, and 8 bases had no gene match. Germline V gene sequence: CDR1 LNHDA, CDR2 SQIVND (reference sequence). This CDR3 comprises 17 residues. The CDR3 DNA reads TGTGCCAGTAGCAGTAGGACTAGCGGATACTCCTACAATGAGCAGTTCTTC. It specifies CASSSRTSGYSYNEQFF.

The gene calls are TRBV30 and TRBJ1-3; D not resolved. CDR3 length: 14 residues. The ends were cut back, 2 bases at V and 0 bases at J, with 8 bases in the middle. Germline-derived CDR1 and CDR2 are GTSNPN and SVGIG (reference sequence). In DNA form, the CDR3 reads TGTGCCTGGAGTAACGGAGCCTCTGGAAACACCATATATTTT. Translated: CAWSNGASGNTIYF.

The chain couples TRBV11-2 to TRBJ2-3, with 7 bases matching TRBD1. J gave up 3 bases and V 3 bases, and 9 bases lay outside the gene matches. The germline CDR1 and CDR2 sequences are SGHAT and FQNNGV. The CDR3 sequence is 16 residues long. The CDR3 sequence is CASSLRGRGSTDTQYF. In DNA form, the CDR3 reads TGTGCCAGCAGCTTGAGGGGCAGGGGGTCAACAGATACGCAGTATTTT.

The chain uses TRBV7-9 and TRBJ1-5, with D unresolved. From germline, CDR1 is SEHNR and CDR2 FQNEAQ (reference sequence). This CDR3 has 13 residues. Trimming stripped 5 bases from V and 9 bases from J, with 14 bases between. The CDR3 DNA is TGTGCCAGCAGCCCAGACACGGGAGGGCCCCAGCATTTT. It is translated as CASSPDTGGPQHF.

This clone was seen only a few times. The DNA of the CDR3 is TGTGCCAGCAGCACAGGGACGGTGAACACTGAAGCTTTCTTT. This encodes CASSTGTVNTEAFF. The chain carries TRBV7-9 and TRBJ1-1, with D possibly matching TRBD1 (6 bases). Trimming left V 5 bases short and J 0 bases short, with 10 bases between. CDR3 length equals 14 residues. Per germline, CDR1 SEHNR and CDR2 FQNEAQ (reference sequence).

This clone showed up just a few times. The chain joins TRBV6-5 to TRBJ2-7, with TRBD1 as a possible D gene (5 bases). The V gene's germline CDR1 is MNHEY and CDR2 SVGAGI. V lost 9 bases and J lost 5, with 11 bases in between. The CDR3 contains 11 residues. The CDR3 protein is CASTGRDEQYF. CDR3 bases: TGTGCCAGTACAGGAAGAGACGAGCAGTACTTC.

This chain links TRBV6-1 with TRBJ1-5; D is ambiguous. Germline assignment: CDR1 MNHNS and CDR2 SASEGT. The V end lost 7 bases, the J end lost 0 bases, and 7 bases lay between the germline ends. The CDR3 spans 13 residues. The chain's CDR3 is CASIQNSNQPQHF. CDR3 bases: TGTGCCAGCATCCAGAATAGCAATCAGCCCCAGCATTTT.

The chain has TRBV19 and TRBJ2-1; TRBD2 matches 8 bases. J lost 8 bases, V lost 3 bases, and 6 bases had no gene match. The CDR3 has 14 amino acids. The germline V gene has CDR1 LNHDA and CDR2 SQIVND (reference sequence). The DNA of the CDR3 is TGTGCCAGTAGTATTGGGAGCGGGAGTGATGAGCAGTTCTTC. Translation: CASSIGSGSDEQFF.

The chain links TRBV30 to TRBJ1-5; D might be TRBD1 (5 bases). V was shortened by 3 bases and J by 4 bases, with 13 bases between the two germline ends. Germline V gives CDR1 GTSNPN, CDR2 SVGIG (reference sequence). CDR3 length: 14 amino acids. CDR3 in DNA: TGTGCCTGGAGGGCGCGACAGCAAAATCAGCCCCAGCATTTT. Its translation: CAWRARQQNQPQHF.

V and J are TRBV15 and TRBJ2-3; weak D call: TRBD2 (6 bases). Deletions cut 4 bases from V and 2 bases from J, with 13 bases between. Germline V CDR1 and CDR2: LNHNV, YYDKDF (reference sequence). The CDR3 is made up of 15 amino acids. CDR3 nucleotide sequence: TGTGCCACCAGCATTTCCCGGGGGAACACAGATACGCAGTATTTT. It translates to CATSISRGNTDTQYF.

CDR3 amino acids: CASSLFGTGPGNTIYF. CDR3 nucleotides: TGTGCCAGCAGCTTGTTCGGGACAGGCCCTGGAAACACCATATATTTT. V usage is TRBV5-4 and J usage is TRBJ1-3; 8 nucleotides agree with TRBD1. J was trimmed by 2 bases and V by 1 base; bases with no gene match: 5. This CDR3 has 16 residues. Germline assignment: CDR1 SGHNT and CDR2 YYREEE (reference sequence).

CDR3 sequence (DNA): TGTGCCATCAGCCCCGACAGGGAGGGCTACACCTTC. Protein product: CAISPDREGYTF. The V gene is TRBV10-3, the J gene TRBJ1-2, with TRBD1 identical over 7 bases. Germline V gene sequence: CDR1 ENHRY, CDR2 SYGVKD. The CDR3 runs 12 residues. V was clipped by 6 bases and J by 8 bases; unmatched bases: 6.

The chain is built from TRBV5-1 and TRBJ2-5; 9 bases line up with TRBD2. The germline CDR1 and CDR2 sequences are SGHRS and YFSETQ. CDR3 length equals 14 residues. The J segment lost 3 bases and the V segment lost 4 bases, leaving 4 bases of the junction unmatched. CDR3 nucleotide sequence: TGCGCCAGCAGCGTAAAGCGGGGGGAAGAGACCCAGTACTTC. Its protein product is CASSVKRGEETQYF.

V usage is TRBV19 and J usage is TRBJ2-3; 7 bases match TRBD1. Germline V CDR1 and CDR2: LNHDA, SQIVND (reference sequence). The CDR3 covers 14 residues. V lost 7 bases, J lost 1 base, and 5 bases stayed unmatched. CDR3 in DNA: TGTGCCAGTAAACTTGGACAGGGCACAGATACGCAGTATTTT. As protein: CASKLGQGTDTQYF.

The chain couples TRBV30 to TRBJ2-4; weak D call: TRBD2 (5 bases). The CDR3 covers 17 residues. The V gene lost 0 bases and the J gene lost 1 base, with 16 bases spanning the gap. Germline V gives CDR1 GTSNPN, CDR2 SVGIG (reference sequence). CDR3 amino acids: CAWSVSSKGVAKNIQYF. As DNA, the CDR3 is TGTGCCTGGAGTGTCAGTTCCAAGGGAGTGGCCAAAAACATTCAGTACTTC.

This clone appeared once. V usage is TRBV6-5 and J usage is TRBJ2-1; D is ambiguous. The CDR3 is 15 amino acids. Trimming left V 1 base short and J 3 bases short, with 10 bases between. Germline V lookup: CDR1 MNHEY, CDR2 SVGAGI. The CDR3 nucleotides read TGTGCCAGCAGTTACTTAGCTTATGACTACAATGAGCAGTTCTTC. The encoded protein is CASSYLAYDYNEQFF.

The CDR3 reads CAWSQEGGTEAFF. For the CDR3, the DNA is TGTGCCTGGTCACAGGAGGGCGGCACTGAAGCTTTCTTT. The chain recombines TRBV30 with TRBJ1-1; TRBD1 might be the D (5 bases). With 5 bases removed from V and 4 bases from J, the gap between germline ends came to 14 bases. Germline CDR1 reads GTSNPN; CDR2 reads SVGIG (reference sequence). The CDR3 runs 13 residues.

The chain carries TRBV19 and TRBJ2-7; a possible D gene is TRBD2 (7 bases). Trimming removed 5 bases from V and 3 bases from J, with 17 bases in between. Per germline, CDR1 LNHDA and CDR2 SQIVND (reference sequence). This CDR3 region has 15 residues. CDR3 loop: CASSPLPGGHYEQYF. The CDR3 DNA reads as TGTGCCAGTAGTCCCCTTCCGGGGGGCCACTACGAGCAGTACTTC.

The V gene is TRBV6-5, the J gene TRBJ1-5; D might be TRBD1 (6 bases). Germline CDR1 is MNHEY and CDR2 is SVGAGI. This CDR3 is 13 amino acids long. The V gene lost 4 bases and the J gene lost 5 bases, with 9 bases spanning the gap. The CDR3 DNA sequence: TGTGCCAGCAGTTTCAACAGGGATCAGCCCCAGCATTTT. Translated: CASSFNRDQPQHF.

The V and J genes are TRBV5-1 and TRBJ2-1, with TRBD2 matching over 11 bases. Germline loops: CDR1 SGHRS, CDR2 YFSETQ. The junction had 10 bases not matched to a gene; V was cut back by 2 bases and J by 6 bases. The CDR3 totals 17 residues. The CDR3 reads CASSFLAGGPLSNEQFF. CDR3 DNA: TGCGCCAGCAGCTTCTTAGCGGGAGGGCCTCTAAGCAATGAGCAGTTCTTC.

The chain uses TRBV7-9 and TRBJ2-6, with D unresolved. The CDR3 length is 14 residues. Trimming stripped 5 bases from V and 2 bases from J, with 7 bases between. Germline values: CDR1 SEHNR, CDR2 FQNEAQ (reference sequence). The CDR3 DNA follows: TGTGCCAGCAGCCCACAAACTGGGGCCAACGTCCTGACTTTC. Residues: CASSPQTGANVLTF.

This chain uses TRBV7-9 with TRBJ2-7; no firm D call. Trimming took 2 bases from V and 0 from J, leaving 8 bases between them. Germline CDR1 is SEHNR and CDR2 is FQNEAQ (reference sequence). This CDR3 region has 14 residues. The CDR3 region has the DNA TGTGCCAGCAGCTTACACCCCAGCTCCTACGAGCAGTACTTC. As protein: CASSLHPSSYEQYF.

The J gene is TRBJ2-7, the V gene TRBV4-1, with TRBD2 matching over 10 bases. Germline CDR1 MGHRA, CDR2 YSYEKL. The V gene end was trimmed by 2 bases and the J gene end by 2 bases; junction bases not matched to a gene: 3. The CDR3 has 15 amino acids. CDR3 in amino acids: CASSQTTSGAYEQYF. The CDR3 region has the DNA TGCGCCAGCAGCCAAACTACTAGCGGGGCCTACGAGCAGTACTTC.

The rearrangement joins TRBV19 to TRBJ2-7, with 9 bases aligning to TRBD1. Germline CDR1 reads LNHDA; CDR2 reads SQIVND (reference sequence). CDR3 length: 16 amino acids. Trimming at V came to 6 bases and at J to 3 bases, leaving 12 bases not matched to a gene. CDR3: CASSFSGTGHHYEQYF. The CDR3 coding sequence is TGTGCCAGTAGCTTCTCCGGGACAGGGCATCACTACGAGCAGTACTTC.

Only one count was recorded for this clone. The CDR3 reads CASRRSSTDTQYF. The CDR3 DNA is TGTGCCAGCAGGAGGAGTAGCACAGATACGCAGTATTTT. The V and J genes are TRBV7-2 and TRBJ2-3; D unresolved. This CDR3 spans 13 amino acids. Germline CDR1 reads SGHTA; CDR2 reads FQGNSA. Trimming shortened V by 6 bases and J by 0 bases, and 7 bases separated the two germline ends.

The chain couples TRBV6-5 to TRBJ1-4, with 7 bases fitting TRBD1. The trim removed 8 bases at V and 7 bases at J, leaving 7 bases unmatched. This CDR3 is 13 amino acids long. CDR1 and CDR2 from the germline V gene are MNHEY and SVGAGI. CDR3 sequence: CASRRGFSEKLFF. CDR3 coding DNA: TGTGCCAGCCGCAGGGGGTTTAGTGAAAAACTGTTTTTT.

The CDR3, as DNA: TGCGCCAGCAGCCAAGATGAGACCGGGGGTCAGCCCCAGCATTTT. As protein: CASSQDETGGQPQHF. V is TRBV4-1 and J is TRBJ1-5; tentatively, D is TRBD1 (5 bases). This CDR3 has 15 residues. V gave up 0 bases and J gave up 6 bases, with 12 bases separating them. Germline V gene lookup returns CDR1 MGHRA and CDR2 YSYEKL.

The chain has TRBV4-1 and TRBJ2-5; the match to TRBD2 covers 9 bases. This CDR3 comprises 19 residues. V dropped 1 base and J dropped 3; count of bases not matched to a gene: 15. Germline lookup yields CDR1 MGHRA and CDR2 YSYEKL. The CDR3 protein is CASSQGSGLAGSWEETQYF. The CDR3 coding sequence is TGCGCCAGCAGCCAAGGAAGTGGGCTAGCGGGATCCTGGGAAGAGACCCAGTACTTC.

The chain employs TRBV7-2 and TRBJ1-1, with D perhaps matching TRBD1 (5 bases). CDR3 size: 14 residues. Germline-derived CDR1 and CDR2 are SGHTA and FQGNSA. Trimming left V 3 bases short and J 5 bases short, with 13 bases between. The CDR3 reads CASSFQGLGTEAFF. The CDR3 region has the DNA TGTGCCAGCAGCTTCCAGGGCCTGGGGACTGAAGCTTTCTTT. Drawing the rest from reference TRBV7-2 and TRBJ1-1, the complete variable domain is GAGVSQSPSNKVTEKGKDVELRCDPISGHTALYWYRQSLGQGLEFLIYFQGNSAPDKSGLPSDRFSAERTGGSVSTLTIQRTQQEDSAVYLCASSFQGLGTEAFFGQGTRLTVV.

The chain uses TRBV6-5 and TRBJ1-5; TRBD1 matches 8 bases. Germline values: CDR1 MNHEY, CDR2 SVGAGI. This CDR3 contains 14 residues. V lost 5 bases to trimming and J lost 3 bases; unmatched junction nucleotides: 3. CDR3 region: CASSPTGDNQPQHF. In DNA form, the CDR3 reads TGTGCCAGCAGTCCGACAGGGGACAATCAGCCCCAGCATTTT.